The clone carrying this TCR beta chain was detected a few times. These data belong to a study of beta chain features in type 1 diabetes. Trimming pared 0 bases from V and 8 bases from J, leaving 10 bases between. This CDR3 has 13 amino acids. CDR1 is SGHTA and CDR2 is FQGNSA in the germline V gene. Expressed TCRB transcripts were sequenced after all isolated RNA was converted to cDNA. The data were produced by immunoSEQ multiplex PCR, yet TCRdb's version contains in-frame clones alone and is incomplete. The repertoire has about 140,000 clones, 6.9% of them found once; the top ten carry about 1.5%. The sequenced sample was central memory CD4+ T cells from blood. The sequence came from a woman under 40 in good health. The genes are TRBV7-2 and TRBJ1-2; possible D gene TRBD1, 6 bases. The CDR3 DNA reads TGTGCCAGCAGCTTAGCGCGCAGGGGAGGCTACACCTTC. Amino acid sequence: CASSLARRGGYTF.